These 19 T cell receptor beta chains were sequenced from one sample in a study of multiple sclerosis patients with progressive multifocal leukoencephalopathy. Clones were sequenced by immunoSEQ multiplex PCR, and TCRdb holds only the in-frame ones, with some missing. The data show 20,000 to 30,000 clones, with about 91% seen just once and under 2.5% held by the top ten. The sample's time point: around eleven months of natalizumab therapy. Sequencing used PBMCs, obtained from a patient treated with natalizumab. The receptors were gathered from a man younger than 45 with multiple sclerosis.

In its sample, this clone was seen a few times. The genes are TRBV7-3 and TRBJ2-2; D remains ambiguous. Germline V gene sequence: CDR1 SGHTA, CDR2 FQGTGA. V lost 3 bases, J lost 7 bases, and 3 bases lay in between. The CDR3 consists of 11 residues. Here the CDR3 DNA reads TGTGCCAGCAGCTTCGACGGGGAGCTGTTTTTT. It translates to CASSFDGELFF.

This chain joins TRBV6-1 and TRBJ2-4; D is undetermined. Per germline, CDR1 MNHNS and CDR2 SASEGT. The CDR3 is 12 amino acids. V was clipped by 8 bases and J by 1 base, with 6 bases between them. CDR3 bases: TGTGCCAGCTTCAACGCCAAAAACATTCAGTACTTC. It is translated as CASFNAKNIQYF.

The chain couples TRBV15 to TRBJ2-7; D is uncertain. V lost 0 bases and J 6 bases, leaving 15 bases between the germline ends. This CDR3 is 15 amino acids long. From germline, CDR1 is LNHNV and CDR2 YYDKDF (reference sequence). The CDR3 DNA sequence: TGTGCCACCAGCAGAGATTCGCGACGCCGGCTCGAGCAGTACTTC. Protein product: CATSRDSRRRLEQYF.

A few counts support this clone. The genes are TRBV19 and TRBJ1-2; D unclear. The V and J ends lost 0 bases and 4 bases respectively, with 9 bases between them. CDR1 LNHDA and CDR2 SQIVND come from the germline V gene (reference sequence). This CDR3 spans 14 amino acids. This CDR3 is CASSIDATVYGYTF. As DNA, the CDR3 is TGTGCCAGTAGTATAGATGCGACGGTCTATGGCTACACCTTC.

The chain employs TRBV10-2 and TRBJ2-7, with 9 bases matching TRBD2. The CDR3 loop spans 16 amino acids. V shed 2 bases and J 2 bases; nucleotides not matched to a gene: 7. The germline CDR1 and CDR2 sequences are WSHSY and SAAADI. CDR3: CASSETPAGGTYEQYF. The CDR3 DNA sequence: TGCGCCAGCAGTGAGACCCCAGCGGGAGGTACCTACGAGCAGTACTTC.

The CDR3 protein is CASSPLPNEKLFF. As DNA, the CDR3 is TGTGCCAGCAGCCCGTTGCCTAATGAAAAACTGTTTTTT. The chain uses TRBV2 and TRBJ1-4; D remains ambiguous. CDR1 is SNHLY, CDR2 FYNNEI, per germline. This CDR3 is 13 amino acids long. V shed 6 bases and J shed 3 bases, with 8 bases lying between them.

This clone was detected only once. The genes are TRBV9 and TRBJ2-2; TRBD2 might be the D (6 bases). CDR3 length: 17 amino acids. Germline V gene data show CDR1 as SGDLS and CDR2 as YYNGEE. V was cut by 4 bases and J by 1 base, with 17 bases left in between. As DNA, the CDR3 is TGTGCCAGCAGCACCTCCTCCCGCGGGATGAACACCGGGGAGCTGTTTTTT. It specifies CASSTSSRGMNTGELFF.

The chain is built from TRBV13 and TRBJ2-3, with 8 bases that match TRBD1. V lost 5 bases and J lost 3; bases outside the gene matches: 4. There are 14 residues in the CDR3. CDR1 is PRHDT, CDR2 FYEKMQ, per germline (reference sequence). CDR3 nucleotides: TGTGCCAGCAGCCCTGGACAGGGAACAGATACGCAGTATTTT. This sequence encodes CASSPGQGTDTQYF.

J is TRBJ2-3 and V is TRBV4-1; 8 bases agree with TRBD1. The CDR3 spans 16 residues. Germline assignment: CDR1 MGHRA and CDR2 YSYEKL. The V segment lost 3 bases and the J segment 5 bases; nucleotides outside the gene matches: 10. CDR3 loop: CASSQPSTGVKDTQYF. CDR3 DNA: TGCGCCAGCAGCCAGCCGTCGACAGGGGTAAAAGATACGCAGTATTTT.

This clone was counted a few times. The rearrangement uses TRBV2 and TRBJ2-7, with unresolved D. The CDR3 sequence is 13 residues long. Per the germline V gene, CDR1 is SNHLY and CDR2 is FYNNEI. V was shortened by 8 bases and J by 0 bases, with 11 bases between the two germline ends. The CDR3 protein is CASGASLSYEQYF. The CDR3 bases are TGTGCCAGCGGCGCCTCGCTCTCCTACGAGCAGTACTTC.

The chain employs TRBV10-3 and TRBJ1-5, with D tentatively TRBD1 (5 bases). Looked up from germline, CDR1 is ENHRY and CDR2 is SYGVKD. V lost 6 bases, J lost 2 bases, and 20 bases lay in between. The CDR3 has 17 residues. The CDR3 DNA reads as TGTGCCATCAGCGAATCAAGGACATTTAGCGGCAATCAGCCCCAGCATTTT. This sequence encodes CAISESRTFSGNQPQHF.

The chain joins TRBV7-6 to TRBJ1-2; TRBD1 might be the D (6 bases). From germline, CDR1 is SGHVS and CDR2 FNYEAQ. With 1 base removed from V and 9 bases from J, the gap between germline ends came to 12 bases. The CDR3 loop spans 13 amino acids. CDR3 in amino acids: CASSLENRASYTF. DNA for the CDR3: TGTGCCAGCAGCTTAGAAAACAGGGCTAGCTACACCTTC.

The chain links TRBV7-6 to TRBJ2-5; 9 nucleotides line up with TRBD1. The V gene end was trimmed by 5 bases and the J gene end by 4 bases; junction bases not matched to a gene: 5. CDR1 SGHVS and CDR2 FNYEAQ come from the germline V gene. The CDR3 is 14 residues long. The CDR3 sequence: CASSQGQGRETQYF. CDR3 nucleotides: TGTGCCAGCAGCCAGGGACAGGGCAGAGAGACCCAGTACTTC.

The CDR3 DNA sequence: TGTGCCAGCAGCCCTAGCGGGAGTCACACAGATACGCAGTATTTT. Protein sequence: CASSPSGSHTDTQYF. The chain recombines TRBV7-2 with TRBJ2-3, with TRBD2 identical over 10 bases. From germline, CDR1 is SGHTA and CDR2 FQGNSA. The J segment lost 2 bases and the V segment lost 5 bases, leaving 4 bases of the junction unmatched. This CDR3 has 15 amino acids.

The chain employs TRBV7-2 and TRBJ2-5; no definite D call. Germline-derived CDR1 and CDR2 are SGHTA and FQGNSA. The CDR3 length is 13 residues. Deletions cut 1 base from V and 5 bases from J, with 8 bases between. The CDR3 bases are TGTGCCAGCAGCTTAGTTGGTGAGGAGACCCAGTACTTC. Residues: CASSLVGEETQYF.

V gene TRBV5-4 combines with J gene TRBJ1-2; D is unresolved. V lost 3 bases and J lost 1, with 7 bases in between. In germline, CDR1 is SGHNT, CDR2 YYREEE (reference sequence). The CDR3 is made up of 13 amino acids. In DNA form, the CDR3 reads TGTGCCAGCAGCTCGTCGCATAACTATGGCTACACCTTC. Translating it yields CASSSSHNYGYTF. Complete variable domain (other parts from reference TRBV5-4 and TRBJ1-2): ETGVTQSPTHLIKTRGQQVTLRCSSQSGHNTVSWYQQALGQGPQFIFQYYREEENGRGNFPPRFSGLQFPNYSSELNVNALELDDSALYLCASSSSHNYGYTFGSGTRLTVV.

This rearrangement joins TRBV7-6 to TRBJ2-1; maybe TRBD1 (6 bases). Deletions cut 5 bases from V and 2 bases from J, with 16 bases between. The V gene's germline CDR1 is SGHVS and CDR2 FNYEAQ. The CDR3 covers 16 residues. In nucleotides, the CDR3 is TGTGCCAGCAGCGTTTTCCCCAGGGGAACCTACAATGAGCAGTTCTTC. This translates into CASSVFPRGTYNEQFF.

The rearrangement links TRBV21-1 to TRBJ1-3. TRBV21-1 is a listed pseudogene. CDR3 length: 15 residues. For the CDR3, the DNA is TGTGCCAGCAGCAACTGTTGTGTCCCCGGAAACACCATATATTTT. It specifies CASSNCCVPGNTIYF.

This chain uses TRBV7-2 with TRBJ1-5; TRBD1 matches at 8 bases. The CDR3 sequence is 14 residues long. Germline V CDR1 and CDR2: SGHTA, FQGNSA. Losses at the gene ends were 4 bases for V and 5 bases for J; bases not matched to a gene: 4. The CDR3 coding sequence is TGTGCCAGCAGCTCGGACAGGGTCCATCAGCCCCAGCATTTT. Its translation: CASSSDRVHQPQHF.